Here is one T cell receptor (beta chain) with its context. This sample is part of a study of graft-versus-host responses after intestinal transplantation. The method was immunoSEQ multiplex PCR; TCRdb's version includes in-frame clones alone and lacks a portion of them. The table records tens of thousands of clones, 85% to 95% of them present only once. The V gene lost 1 base and the J gene lost 8 bases, with 7 bases spanning the gap. This CDR3 region has 12 residues. CDR1 SGHTA and CDR2 FQGNSA come from the germline V gene. The chain is built from TRBV7-2 and TRBJ2-3, with D unclear. Sequences were derived from PBMCs, sampled roughly 860 days after a first intestinal transplant, on the day of a second. The sequence was collected from a human patient who received an intestinal transplant, so some T cells may come from the graft donor. In DNA, the CDR3 is TGTGCCAGCAGCTTAGTAACAAGTACGCAGTATTTT. Translated: CASSLVTSTQYF.